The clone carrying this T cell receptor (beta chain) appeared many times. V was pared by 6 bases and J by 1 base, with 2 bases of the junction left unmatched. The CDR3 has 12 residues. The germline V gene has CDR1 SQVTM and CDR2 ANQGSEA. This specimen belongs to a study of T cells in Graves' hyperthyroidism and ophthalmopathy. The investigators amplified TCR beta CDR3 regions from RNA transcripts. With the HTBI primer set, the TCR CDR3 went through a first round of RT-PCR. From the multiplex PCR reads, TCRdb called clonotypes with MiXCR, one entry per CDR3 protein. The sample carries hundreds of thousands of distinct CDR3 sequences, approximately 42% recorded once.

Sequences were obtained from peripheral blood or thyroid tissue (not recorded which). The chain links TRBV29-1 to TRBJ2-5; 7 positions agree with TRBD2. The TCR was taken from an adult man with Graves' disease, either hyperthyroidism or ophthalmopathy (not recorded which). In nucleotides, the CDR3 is TGCAGCGTGGGGACTACCCAAGAGACCCAGTACTTC. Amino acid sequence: CSVGTTQETQYF.